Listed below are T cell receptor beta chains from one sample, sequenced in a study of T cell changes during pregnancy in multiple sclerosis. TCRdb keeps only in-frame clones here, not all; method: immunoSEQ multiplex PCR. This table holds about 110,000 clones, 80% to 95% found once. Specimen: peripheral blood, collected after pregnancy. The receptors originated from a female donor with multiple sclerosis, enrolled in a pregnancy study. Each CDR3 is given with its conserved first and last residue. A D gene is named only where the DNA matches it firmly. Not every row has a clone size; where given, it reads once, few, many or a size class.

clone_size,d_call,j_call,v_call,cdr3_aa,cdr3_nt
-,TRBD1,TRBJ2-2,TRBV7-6,CASSPHSTGDPGELFF,TGTGCCAGCAGCCCCCACTCTACAGGGGATCCCGGGGAGCTGTTTTTT
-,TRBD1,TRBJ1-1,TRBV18,CASSPPLGGRGTEAFF,TGTGCCAGCTCACCCCCGTTAGGGGGCAGAGGGACTGAAGCTTTCTTT
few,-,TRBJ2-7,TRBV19,CAQGGRISGQYF,TGTGCCCAAGGGGGACGTATCTCTGGGCAGTACTTC
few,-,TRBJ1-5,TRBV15,CATAGDTYQPQHF,TGTGCCACCGCAGGGGACACCTATCAGCCCCAGCATTTT
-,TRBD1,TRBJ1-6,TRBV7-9,CASSLMGDSSYNSPLHF,TGTGCCAGCAGCTTAATGGGGGACAGCTCCTATAATTCACCCCTCCACTTT
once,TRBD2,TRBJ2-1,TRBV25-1,CASSPQLAGGEQFF,TGTGCCAGCAGTCCCCAACTAGCGGGAGGTGAGCAGTTCTTC
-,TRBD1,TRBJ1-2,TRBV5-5,CASSLSTGKADYGYTF,TGTGCCAGCAGCTTGTCGACAGGGAAGGCTGACTATGGCTACACCTTC
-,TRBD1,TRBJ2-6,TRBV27,CASSRGQVSGANVLTF,TGTGCCAGCAGTCGCGGACAGGTCTCTGGGGCCAACGTCCTGACTTTC
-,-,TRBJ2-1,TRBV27,CASSSWHEQFF,TGTGCCAGCAGTTCTTGGCATGAGCAGTTCTTC
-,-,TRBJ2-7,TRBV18,CASSRGNINEQYF,TGTGCCAGCTCACGAGGGAACATCAACGAGCAGTACTTC
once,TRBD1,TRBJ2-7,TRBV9,CASSAGTGTSYEQYF,TGTGCCAGCAGCGCTGGGACAGGGACCTCCTACGAGCAGTACTTC
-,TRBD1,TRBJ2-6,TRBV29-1,CSVLGQGEGANVLTF,TGCAGCGTTTTGGGACAGGGCGAAGGGGCCAACGTCCTGACTTTC
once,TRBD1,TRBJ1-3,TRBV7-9,CASSFGTGAGNTIYF,TGTGCCAGCAGCTTCGGGACAGGGGCTGGAAACACCATATATTTT
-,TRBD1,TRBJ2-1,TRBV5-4,CASSPNRGGNEQFF,TGTGCCAGCAGCCCCAACAGGGGTGGCAATGAGCAGTTCTTC
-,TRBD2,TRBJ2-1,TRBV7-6,CASSPTSGSDNEQFF,TGTGCCAGCAGCCCGACTAGCGGGAGCGACAATGAGCAGTTCTTC
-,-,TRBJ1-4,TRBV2,CASQSWQATNEKLFF,TGTGCCAGCCAGAGCTGGCAGGCAACTAATGAAAAACTGTTTTTT
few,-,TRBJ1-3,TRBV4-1,CASSRFQGPGNTIYF,TGCGCCAGCAGCCGATTTCAGGGCCCTGGAAACACCATATATTTT
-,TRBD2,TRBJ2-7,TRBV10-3,CAISEGKGLAESYEQYF,TGTGCCATCAGTGAAGGAAAGGGGCTAGCGGAGTCCTACGAGCAGTACTTC
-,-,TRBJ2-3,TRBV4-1,CASSQGRATDTQYF,TGCGCCAGCAGCCAAGGGAGGGCGACAGATACGCAGTATTTT
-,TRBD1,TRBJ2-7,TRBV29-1,CSARQGPYEQYF,TGCAGCGCCCGACAGGGTCCCTACGAGCAGTACTTC
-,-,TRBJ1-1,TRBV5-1,CASSRGGDWGTEAFF,TGCGCCAGCAGCCGGGGGGGGGATTGGGGGACTGAAGCTTTCTTT
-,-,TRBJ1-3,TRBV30,CAWSVLGAGAGNTIYF,TGTGCCTGGAGTGTACTGGGGGCAGGGGCTGGAAACACCATATATTTT
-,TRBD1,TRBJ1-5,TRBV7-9,CASSQNRGLGPQHF,TGTGCCAGCAGCCAGAACAGGGGGCTCGGGCCCCAGCATTTT
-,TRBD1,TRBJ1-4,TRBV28,CASSSGQGAEKLFF,TGTGCCAGCAGTTCGGGACAGGGGGCTGAAAAACTGTTTTTT
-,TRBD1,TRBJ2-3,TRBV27,CASSFRGGRDTQYF,TGTGCCAGCAGTTTTAGAGGGGGCCGGGATACGCAGTATTTT
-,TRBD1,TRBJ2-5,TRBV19,CASSMRGTGLRGQETQYF,TGTGCCAGTAGTATGAGGGGGACAGGGTTGAGGGGGCAAGAGACCCAGTACTTC
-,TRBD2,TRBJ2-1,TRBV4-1,CASSQYLAGGLYNEQFF,TGCGCCAGCAGCCAATACCTAGCGGGAGGCCTCTACAATGAGCAGTTCTTC
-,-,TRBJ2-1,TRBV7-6,CASSLTGQSYNEQFF,TGTGCCAGCAGCTTAACCGGACAGTCCTACAATGAGCAGTTCTTC
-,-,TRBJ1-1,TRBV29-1,CSVVSQRNTEAFF,TGCAGCGTTGTATCACAGAGGAACACTGAAGCTTTCTTT
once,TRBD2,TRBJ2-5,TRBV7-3,CASSQRGQETQYF,TGTGCCAGCAGCCAGCGGGGGCAAGAGACCCAGTACTTC
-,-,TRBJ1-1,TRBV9,CASSINTGIGTEAFF,TGTGCCAGCAGCATCAATACAGGGATAGGGACTGAAGCTTTCTTT
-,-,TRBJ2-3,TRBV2,CASSRGRSTDTQYF,TGTGCCAGCAGCCGGGGGAGAAGCACAGATACGCAGTATTTT
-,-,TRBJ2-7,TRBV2,CASSVKGLSEQYF,TGTGCCAGCAGTGTTAAGGGGCTAAGCGAGCAGTACTTC
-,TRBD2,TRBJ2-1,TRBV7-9,CASREGGGNEQFF,TGTGCCTCCCGGGAGGGAGGAGGTAATGAGCAGTTCTTC
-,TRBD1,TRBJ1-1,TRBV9,CASSPGDRQAFF,TGTGCCAGCAGCCCGGGGGACAGGCAAGCTTTCTTT
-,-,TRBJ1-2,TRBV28,CASSIGQTNYGYTF,TGTGCCAGCAGTATAGGACAGACTAACTATGGCTACACCTTC
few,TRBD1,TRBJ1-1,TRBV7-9,CASDRAMNTEAFF,TGTGCCAGCGACAGGGCTATGAACACTGAAGCTTTCTTT
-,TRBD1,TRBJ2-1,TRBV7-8,CASSTRPGTGRSYNEQFF,TGTGCCAGCAGCACGCGTCCCGGGACAGGTAGATCCTACAATGAGCAGTTCTTC
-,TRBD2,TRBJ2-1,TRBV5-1,CASRTSGRGYNEQFF,TGCGCCAGCAGGACTAGCGGGAGGGGATACAATGAGCAGTTCTTC
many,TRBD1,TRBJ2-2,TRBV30,CAWSVRAGGISTGELFF,TGTGCCTGGAGTGTCCGGGCAGGGGGAATAAGCACCGGGGAGCTGTTTTTT
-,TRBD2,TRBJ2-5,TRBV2,CASSSGRARETQYF,TGTGCCAGCAGCAGCGGGAGGGCCCGAGAGACCCAGTACTTC
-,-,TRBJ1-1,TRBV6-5,CASSRGVAAEAFF,TGTGCCAGCAGTCGGGGGGTAGCGGCTGAAGCTTTCTTT
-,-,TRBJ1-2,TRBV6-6,CASSYSSQVNYGYTF,TGTGCCAGCAGTTACTCGAGCCAGGTCAACTATGGCTACACCTTC
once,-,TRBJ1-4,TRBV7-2,CASSLARAANEKLFF,TGTGCCAGCAGCTTAGCCCGCGCGGCTAATGAAAAACTGTTTTTT
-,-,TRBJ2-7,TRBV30,CAWSVGLPYEQYF,TGTGCCTGGAGTGTGGGGCTTCCCTACGAGCAGTACTTC
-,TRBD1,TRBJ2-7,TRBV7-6,CASSLEGTGAPYEQYF,TGTGCCAGCAGCTTAGAAGGGACAGGTGCTCCCTACGAGCAGTACTTC
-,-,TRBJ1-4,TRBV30,CAWSTGLGDEKLFF,TGTGCCTGGAGTACCGGACTAGGGGACGAAAAACTGTTTTTT
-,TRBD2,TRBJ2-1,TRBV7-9,CASSLFELAGGSSYNEQFF,TGTGCCAGCAGCTTATTCGAACTAGCGGGGGGTAGCTCCTACAATGAGCAGTTCTTC
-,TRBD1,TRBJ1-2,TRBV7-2,CASSFDRGRPANYGYTF,TGTGCCAGCAGCTTCGACAGGGGGCGACCCGCCAACTATGGCTACACCTTC
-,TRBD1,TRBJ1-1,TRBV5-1,CASGRQGNTEAFF,TGCGCCAGCGGACGACAGGGGAACACTGAAGCTTTCTTT
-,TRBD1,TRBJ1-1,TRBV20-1,CSADRGTEAFF,TGCAGTGCCGACAGGGGCACTGAAGCTTTCTTT
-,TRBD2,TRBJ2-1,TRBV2,CASRILGLAESDEQFF,TGTGCCAGCAGAATCCTGGGACTAGCGGAGTCCGATGAGCAGTTCTTC
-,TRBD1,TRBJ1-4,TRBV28,CATETGGDEKLFF,TGTGCCACGGAGACAGGGGGAGATGAAAAACTGTTTTTT
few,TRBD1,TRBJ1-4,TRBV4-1,CASSPLGTGDNKKLFF,TGCGCCAGCAGCCCTTTAGGGACAGGGGACAACAAAAAACTGTTTTTT
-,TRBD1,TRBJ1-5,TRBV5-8,CASIDRGYSNQPQHF,TGTGCCAGCATCGACAGGGGATATAGCAATCAGCCCCAGCATTTT
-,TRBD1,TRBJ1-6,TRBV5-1,CASSLGTMFSHTGEASPLHF,TGCGCCAGCAGCTTGGGTACAATGTTTTCGCATACAGGGGAGGCTTCACCCCTCCACTTT
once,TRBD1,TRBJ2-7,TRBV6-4,CASPWLDRSSYEQYF,TGTGCCAGCCCTTGGCTGGACAGGAGCTCCTACGAGCAGTACTTC
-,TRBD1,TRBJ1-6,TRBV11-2,CASSLQGKALHF,TGTGCCAGCAGCCTACAGGGGAAAGCCCTCCACTTT
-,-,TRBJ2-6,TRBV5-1,CASRLASGANVLTF,TGCGCCAGCAGGCTAGCCTCTGGGGCCAACGTCCTGACTTTC
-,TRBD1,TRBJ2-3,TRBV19,CASSPLDRGRTDTQYF,TGTGCCAGTAGTCCCTTAGACAGGGGCCGCACAGATACGCAGTATTTT